This passage covers 31 T cell receptor beta chains from one sample sequenced in a study of blood T cell repertoires in COVID-19. Produced via immunoSEQ multiplex PCR; TCRdb's table is partial and in-frame only. This repertoire shows roughly 150,000 clones, around four fifths found once; its top ten account for 6.5% to 9%. Material for sequencing was peripheral blood. The receptors were sampled from a woman over 75 with COVID-19, enrolled during active disease.

The chain couples TRBV5-4 to TRBJ2-7; 9 bases line up with TRBD1. With 3 bases clipped from V and 4 bases from J, the junction kept 8 bases outside the gene matches. CDR1 is SGHNT and CDR2 is YYREEE in the germline V gene (reference sequence). This CDR3 spans 15 amino acids. CDR3 DNA: TGTGCCAGCAGCTCGCCCACAGGGGGCGGTTACGAGCAGTACTTC. This codes for CASSSPTGGGYEQYF. Full variable domain (rest looked up from reference TRBV5-4 and TRBJ2-7): ETGVTQSPTHLIKTRGQQVTLRCSSQSGHNTVSWYQQALGQGPQFIFQYYREEENGRGNFPPRFSGLQFPNYSSELNVNALELDDSALYLCASSSPTGGGYEQYFGPGTRLTVT.

The sample holds one count of this clone. This sequence joins TRBV2 and TRBJ2-1; TRBD1 aligns across 8 bases. Germline CDR1 reads SNHLY; CDR2 reads FYNNEI. V trimming: 6 bases; J trimming: 3 bases; junction bases outside the gene matches: 7. The CDR3 contains 15 residues. The CDR3 protein is CASRTGVGDYNEQFF. CDR3 coding DNA: TGTGCCAGCAGGACAGGGGTTGGGGACTACAATGAGCAGTTCTTC.

The chain is built from TRBV7-9 and TRBJ1-1; D perhaps matches TRBD1 (6 bases). Germline assignment: CDR1 SEHNR and CDR2 FQNEAQ (reference sequence). V was cut by 2 bases and J by 7 bases, with 11 bases left in between. The CDR3 runs 13 residues. CDR3 sequence: CASSLQGLHEAFF. CDR3 DNA: TGTGCCAGCAGCTTACAGGGGTTACATGAAGCTTTCTTT.

V usage is TRBV7-8 and J usage is TRBJ2-7, with D tentatively TRBD2 (5 bases). The CDR3 spans 13 residues. The V end lost 5 bases, the J end lost 5 bases, and 13 bases lay between the germline ends. Germline CDR1 reads SGHVS; CDR2 reads FQNEAQ. The CDR3: CASSPTRSNEQYF. The CDR3 DNA reads TGTGCCAGCAGCCCCACTAGGTCGAACGAGCAGTACTTC.

The chain uses TRBV11-2 and TRBJ1-4, with D perhaps matching TRBD1 (5 bases). V was clipped by 2 bases and J by 11 bases, with 12 bases between them. Per germline, CDR1 SGHAT and CDR2 FQNNGV. This CDR3 comprises 13 residues. CDR3 loop: CASSLSGGGKLFF. Written as DNA, the CDR3 is TGTGCCAGCAGCTTATCTGGGGGGGGGAAACTGTTTTTT.

This rearrangement joins TRBV5-5 to TRBJ2-1; TRBD2 agrees at 7 bases. This CDR3 has 14 residues. Germline loops: CDR1 SGHKS, CDR2 YYEKEE (reference sequence). The junction had 11 bases not matched to a gene; V was cut back by 0 bases and J by 14 bases. The CDR3 DNA is TGTGCCAGCAGCTTGGCGCTGGGGGGGGGTCTTAAGTTCTTC. This sequence encodes CASSLALGGGLKFF.

This chain joins TRBV14 and TRBJ1-4, with D possibly matching TRBD1 (5 bases). V was clipped by 6 bases and J by 5 bases, with 10 bases between them. The CDR3 has 13 residues. Germline CDR1 is SGHDN and CDR2 is FVKESK. CDR3 region: CASSWQGNEKLFF. The CDR3 DNA is TGTGCCAGCAGTTGGCAGGGCAATGAAAAACTGTTTTTT.

The chain combines TRBV7-9 with TRBJ1-1, with D maybe TRBD1 (6 bases). CDR1 and CDR2 (germline): SEHNR, FQNEAQ (reference sequence). V shed 1 base and J shed 2 bases, with 14 bases lying between them. The CDR3 extends over 16 amino acids. The CDR3 nucleotides are TGTGCCAGCAGCTTAGTAGGAACAGGGAAAAACACTGAAGCTTTCTTT. It translates to CASSLVGTGKNTEAFF. The full variable domain, in which reference TRBV7-9 and TRBJ1-1 provide the parts outside the CDR3, is DTGVSQNPRHKITKRGQNVTFRCDPISEHNRLYWYRQTLGQGPEFLTYFQNEAQLEKSRLLSDRFSAERPKGSFSTLEIQRTEQGDSAMYLCASSLVGTGKNTEAFFGQGTRLTVV.

On this clone: No DNA is shown, since the ends of the CDR3 on it are uncertain; the CDR3 is the one TCRdb lists. The J gene is TRBJ1-5, the V gene TRBV5-8. The germline V gene encodes CDR1 SGHTS and CDR2 YDEGEE. The length of the CDR3 is 15 amino acids, counting both ends. CDR3 sequence reads: CASVSGPGRNQPQHF.

The chain links TRBV25-1 to TRBJ1-2; a possible D gene is TRBD1 (6 bases). Germline values: CDR1 MGHDK, CDR2 SYGVNS. This CDR3 comprises 14 residues. Trimming took off 8 bases at V and 4 bases at J, with 17 bases between the two ends. The CDR3 here is CASHPGGGLYGYTF. The DNA of the CDR3 is TGTGCCAGCCATCCCGGCGGGGGGCTCTATGGCTACACCTTC.

The V gene is TRBV3-1 (or the pseudogene TRBV3-2), the J gene TRBJ2-3; the match to TRBD2 covers 12 bases. Germline V gives CDR1 LGHDT, CDR2 YNNKEL (reference sequence). The CDR3 is made up of 16 amino acids. Losses at the gene ends were 3 bases for V and 6 bases for J; bases not matched to a gene: 7. In nucleotides, the CDR3 is TGTGCCAGCAGCCAGACTAGCGGGGGCCGGGGCGATACGCAGTATTTT. It specifies CASSQTSGGRGDTQYF.

V gene TRBV6-5 combines with J gene TRBJ1-2; 8 bases line up with TRBD1. The V segment lost 8 bases and the J segment 4 bases; nucleotides outside the gene matches: 9. Germline assignment: CDR1 MNHEY and CDR2 SVGAGI. CDR3 length: 14 residues. In DNA, the CDR3 is TGTGCCAGCCCTTTTGGGGGACAGGCCTATGGCTACACCTTC. Its protein product is CASPFGGQAYGYTF.

This clone appeared once. The chain links TRBV10-3 to TRBJ1-5; D is perhaps TRBD1 (6 bases). V lost 10 bases and J lost 4, with 11 bases in between. The CDR3 runs 12 residues. CDR1 and CDR2 (germline): ENHRY, SYGVKD. This CDR3 reads CATGQINQPQHF. The DNA for the CDR3 is TGTGCCACCGGACAGATTAATCAGCCCCAGCATTTT.

The chain links TRBV7-9 to TRBJ1-2, with 7 bases lining up with TRBD1. V was clipped by 11 bases and J by 1 base; unmatched bases: 1. The V gene's germline CDR1 is SEHNR and CDR2 FQNEAQ (reference sequence). The CDR3 is 11 amino acids. The chain's CDR3 is CAGQVNYGYTF. The CDR3 nucleotides are TGTGCCGGACAGGTTAACTATGGCTACACCTTC.

J is TRBJ2-3 and V is TRBV7-8; 9 nucleotides match TRBD2. Germline CDR1 and CDR2: SGHVS and FQNEAQ. J gave up 3 bases and V 5 bases, and 6 bases lay outside the gene matches. This CDR3 contains 15 residues. The DNA for the CDR3 is TGTGCCAGCAGCCGAGGGACTAGCAGAACAGATACGCAGTATTTT. The encoded protein is CASSRGTSRTDTQYF.

This clone was seen more than once but under ten times. CDR3 sequence (DNA): TGTGCCAGCAGCTGGGGACAGCCGAACACTGAAGCTTTCTTT. Its protein product is CASSWGQPNTEAFF. This chain connects TRBV11-2 to TRBJ1-1, with TRBD1 identical over 7 bases. The germline gives CDR1 SGHAT, CDR2 FQNNGV. V was clipped by 4 bases and J by 1 base; unmatched bases: 3. CDR3 length equals 14 residues. The whole variable domain, remainder taken from reference TRBV11-2 and TRBJ1-1, is EAGVAQSPRYKIIEKRQSVAFWCNPISGHATLYWYQQILGQGPKLLIQFQNNGVVDDSQLPKDRFSAERLKGVDSTLKIQPAKLEDSAVYLCASSWGQPNTEAFFGQGTRLTVV.

J is TRBJ1-5 and V is TRBV29-1, with D possibly being TRBD1 (6 bases). The CDR3 consists of 13 residues. Germline V gives CDR1 SQVTM, CDR2 ANQGSEA. The V end was cut by 6 bases, the J end by 5 bases, with 14 bases between. CDR3 residues: CSVKGGGDQPQHF. The CDR3 DNA reads as TGCAGCGTGAAGGGAGGGGGAGATCAGCCCCAGCATTTT. The full variable domain, completed using reference TRBV29-1 and TRBJ1-5, is SAVISQKPSRDICQRGTSLTIQCQVDSQVTMMFWYRQQPGQSLTLIATANQGSEATYESGFVIDKFPISRPNLTFSTLTVSNMSPEDSSIYLCSVKGGGDQPQHFGDGTRLSIL.

This sequence joins TRBV9 and TRBJ2-7; D perhaps matches TRBD2 (5 bases). This CDR3 comprises 14 residues. Germline-derived CDR1 and CDR2 are SGDLS and YYNGEE. Trimming cost V 0 bases and J 3 bases, with 10 bases left between them. In DNA, the CDR3 is TGTGCCAGCAGCGTAGGTGGTGGAGGCTACGAGCAGTACTTC. This codes for CASSVGGGGYEQYF.

This rearrangement joins TRBV5-1 to TRBJ1-2; 7 bases fit TRBD1. This CDR3 has 13 amino acids. Per germline, CDR1 SGHRS and CDR2 YFSETQ. J was trimmed by 9 bases and V by 4 bases; bases with no gene match: 9. The CDR3 sequence is CASSPTGEPRYTF. CDR3 DNA: TGCGCCAGCAGCCCCACAGGGGAGCCGCGCTACACCTTC.

The genes are TRBV5-1 and TRBJ2-5, with D perhaps matching TRBD1 (5 bases). Trimming took 5 bases from V and 2 from J, leaving 7 bases between them. CDR3 length equals 12 residues. The germline V gene encodes CDR1 SGHRS and CDR2 YFSETQ. CDR3 nucleotide sequence: TGCGCCAGCAGAGACAGTCAAGAGACCCAGTACTTC. Protein sequence: CASRDSQETQYF.

The chain has TRBV19 and TRBJ1-2; 8 bases are a match to TRBD1. V was clipped by 3 bases and J by 3 bases; unmatched bases: 3. The CDR3 length is 14 residues. Germline V gene sequence: CDR1 LNHDA, CDR2 SQIVND (reference sequence). The CDR3 DNA sequence: TGTGCCAGTAGTATCTGGGACAGGCACTATGGCTACACCTTC. This codes for CASSIWDRHYGYTF.

V and J are TRBV10-2 and TRBJ2-1; possible D gene TRBD2, 7 bases. The CDR3 is made up of 15 amino acids. Germline loops: CDR1 WSHSY, CDR2 SAAADI. Trimming stripped 2 bases from V and 0 bases from J, with 8 bases between. CDR3 nucleotide sequence: TGCGCCAGCAGTGAGAGGGGGGGCTCCTACAATGAGCAGTTCTTC. Translating it yields CASSERGGSYNEQFF.

This chain uses TRBV5-1 with TRBJ2-2; 11 bases are shared with TRBD1. The CDR3 contains 16 residues. Germline V lookup: CDR1 SGHRS, CDR2 YFSETQ. With V trimmed by 6 bases and J by 5 bases, 9 bases remained unmatched. CDR3 region: CASTLRGQGATGELFF. The CDR3 nucleotides read TGCGCCAGCACCCTGAGAGGACAGGGGGCAACCGGGGAGCTGTTTTTT. Full variable domain (missing parts from reference TRBV5-1 and TRBJ2-2): KAGVTQTPRYLIKTRGQQVTLSCSPISGHRSVSWYQQTPGQGLQFLFEYFSETQRNKGNFPGRFSGRQFSNSRSEMNVSTLELGDSALYLCASTLRGQGATGELFFGEGSRLTVL.

The chain couples TRBV6-6 to TRBJ2-3, with 9 bases fitting TRBD1. The V gene end was trimmed by 2 bases and the J gene end by 0 bases; junction bases not matched to a gene: 3. Looked up from germline, CDR1 is MNHNY and CDR2 is SVGAGI (reference sequence). This CDR3 comprises 16 residues. DNA for the CDR3: TGTGCCAGCAGTTACCCCGGGACAGGGAGCACAGATACGCAGTATTTT. It encodes CASSYPGTGSTDTQYF.

The chain uses TRBV3-1 (or the pseudogene TRBV3-2) and TRBJ1-1; 8 bases are shared with TRBD1. The CDR3 runs 14 residues. Germline assignment: CDR1 LGHDT and CDR2 YNNKEL (reference sequence). The ends lost 5 bases at V and 5 bases at J; junction bases unmatched: 7. The CDR3 loop is CASSKQGGGTEAFF. In DNA form, the CDR3 reads TGTGCCAGCAGCAAACAGGGGGGAGGGACTGAAGCTTTCTTT.

The chain carries TRBV12-5 and TRBJ2-1; 10 bases align to TRBD2. CDR1 and CDR2 from the germline V gene are LGHNT and FRNRAP. The CDR3 is 15 amino acids. Trimming removed 2 bases from V and 9 bases from J; junction bases left unmatched: 7. CDR3 residues: CASGLSSGRASEQFF. The CDR3, as DNA: TGTGCTAGTGGTTTGTCGAGCGGGAGGGCCTCTGAGCAGTTCTTC.

The chain carries TRBV2 and TRBJ1-6; 9 nucleotides match TRBD1. There are 15 residues in the CDR3. Germline V gene lookup returns CDR1 SNHLY and CDR2 FYNNEI. Unmatched junction bases numbered 7, after V lost 7 bases and J lost 6 bases. The CDR3 spells CASTRDRGGNSPLHF. For the CDR3, the DNA is TGTGCCAGCACTAGAGACAGGGGGGGTAATTCACCCCTCCACTTT.

This chain connects TRBV7-2 to TRBJ2-3; 7 bases map to TRBD1. Germline values: CDR1 SGHTA, CDR2 FQGNSA. V gave up 2 bases and J gave up 4 bases; unmatched junction bases: 3. The CDR3 runs 14 residues. CDR3: CASSLIQGADTQYF. The CDR3 region has the DNA TGTGCCAGCAGCTTAATTCAGGGGGCAGATACGCAGTATTTT. Together with reference TRBV7-2 and TRBJ2-3, the CDR3 gives the full variable domain: GAGVSQSPSNKVTEKGKDVELRCDPISGHTALYWYRQSLGQGLEFLIYFQGNSAPDKSGLPSDRFSAERTGGSVSTLTIQRTQQEDSAVYLCASSLIQGADTQYFGPGTRLTVL.

CDR3 region: CASSRERGDQPQHF. DNA for the CDR3: TGCGCCAGCAGCCGAGAAAGGGGCGATCAGCCCCAGCATTTT. The chain has TRBV5-1 and TRBJ1-5; D perhaps matches TRBD1 (5 bases). The CDR3 is 14 amino acids. V was clipped by 4 bases and J by 5 bases, with 13 bases between them. Looked up from germline, CDR1 is SGHRS and CDR2 is YFSETQ.

The gene calls are TRBV5-1 and TRBJ1-6; 7 bases agree with TRBD1. This CDR3 region has 15 residues. Germline loops: CDR1 SGHRS, CDR2 YFSETQ. The V gene end was trimmed by 0 bases and the J gene end by 7 bases; junction bases not matched to a gene: 4. The chain's CDR3 is CASSLGGDRNSPLHF. The CDR3 DNA is TGCGCCAGCAGCTTGGGGGGGGACAGAAATTCACCCCTCCACTTT.

This chain joins TRBV5-6 and TRBJ1-2; tentative D call: TRBD1 (5 bases). The V gene lost 1 base and the J gene lost 1 base, with 11 bases spanning the gap. The CDR3 length is 15 residues. The germline V gene has CDR1 SGHDT and CDR2 YYEEEE. The CDR3 coding sequence is TGTGCCAGCAGCTTGCAGGGAATTTTTAACTATGGCTACACCTTC. This codes for CASSLQGIFNYGYTF.